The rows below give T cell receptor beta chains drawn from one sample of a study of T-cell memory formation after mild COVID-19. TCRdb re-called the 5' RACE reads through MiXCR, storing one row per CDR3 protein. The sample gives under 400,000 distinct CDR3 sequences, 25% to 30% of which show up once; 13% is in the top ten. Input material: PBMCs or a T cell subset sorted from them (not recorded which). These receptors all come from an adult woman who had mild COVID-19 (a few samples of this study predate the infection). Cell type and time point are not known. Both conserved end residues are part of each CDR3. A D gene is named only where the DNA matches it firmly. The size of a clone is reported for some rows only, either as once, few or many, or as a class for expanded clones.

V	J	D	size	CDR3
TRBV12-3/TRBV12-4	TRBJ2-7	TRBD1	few	CASSLMDRAYEQYF
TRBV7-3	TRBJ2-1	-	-	CASSLGFGPLNEQFF
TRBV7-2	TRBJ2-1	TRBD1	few	CASTPFTGGTDEQFF
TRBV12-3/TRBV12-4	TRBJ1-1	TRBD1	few	CASSLDRGRPEAFF
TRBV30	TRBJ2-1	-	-	CAWKFGAGYNEQFF
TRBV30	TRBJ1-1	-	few	CAWSRGEALEAFF
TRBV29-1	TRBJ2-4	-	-	CSVAWGIQNIQYF
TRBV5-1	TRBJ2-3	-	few	CASRSSGLSTDTQYF
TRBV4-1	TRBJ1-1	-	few	CASSQYGTLNTEAFF
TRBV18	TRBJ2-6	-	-	CASSPRENGANVLTF
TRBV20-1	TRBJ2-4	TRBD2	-	CSALRLGLAGVGAKNIQYF
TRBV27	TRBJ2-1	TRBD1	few	CASSGTGTGTYNEQFF
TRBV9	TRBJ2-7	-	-	CASSVDGWEQYF
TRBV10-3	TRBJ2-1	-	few	CAISGRRDEQFF
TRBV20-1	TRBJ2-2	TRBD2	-	CSARDQVAGGTGELFF
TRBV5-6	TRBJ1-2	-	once	CASRRLNYGYTF
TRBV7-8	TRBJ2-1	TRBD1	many	CASSLAGTGLYNEQFF
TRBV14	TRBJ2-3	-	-	CASSHFVGRLTDTQYF
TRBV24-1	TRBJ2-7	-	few	CATSDPGGSSYEQYF
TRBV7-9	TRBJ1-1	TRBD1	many	CASSSGTGAIEAFF
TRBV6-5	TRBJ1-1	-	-	CASSPRALGATEAFF
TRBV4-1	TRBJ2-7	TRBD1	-	CASSQDPRQGATYEQYF
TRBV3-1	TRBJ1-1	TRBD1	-	CASSPGQGVNTEAFF
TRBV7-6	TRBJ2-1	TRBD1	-	CASSLAARGLRNEQFF
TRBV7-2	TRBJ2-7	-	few	CASSRDRYLNEQYF
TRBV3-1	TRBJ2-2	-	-	CASSLSGATGELFF
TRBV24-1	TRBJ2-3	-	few	CATSDHGGGSTDTQYF
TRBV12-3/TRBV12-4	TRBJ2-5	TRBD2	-	CASSGLAGLRVDKETQYF
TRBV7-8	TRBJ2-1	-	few	CASSLAGTPGNEQFF